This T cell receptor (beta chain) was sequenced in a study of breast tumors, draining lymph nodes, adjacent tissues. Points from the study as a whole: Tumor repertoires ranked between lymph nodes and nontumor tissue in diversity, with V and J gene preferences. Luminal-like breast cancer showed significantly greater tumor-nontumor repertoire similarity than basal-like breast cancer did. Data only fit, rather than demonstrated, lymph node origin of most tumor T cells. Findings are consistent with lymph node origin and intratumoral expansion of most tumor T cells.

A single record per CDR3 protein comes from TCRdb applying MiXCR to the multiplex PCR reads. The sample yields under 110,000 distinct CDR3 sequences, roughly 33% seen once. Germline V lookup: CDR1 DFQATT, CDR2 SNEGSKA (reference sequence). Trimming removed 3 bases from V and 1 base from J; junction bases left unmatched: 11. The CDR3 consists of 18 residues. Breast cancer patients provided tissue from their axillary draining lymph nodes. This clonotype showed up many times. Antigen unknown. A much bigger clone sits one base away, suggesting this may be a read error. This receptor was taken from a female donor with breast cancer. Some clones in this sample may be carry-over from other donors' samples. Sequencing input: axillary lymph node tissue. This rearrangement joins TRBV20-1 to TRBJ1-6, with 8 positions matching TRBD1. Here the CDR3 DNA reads TGCAGTGCTAGCGCACGGACCAGGGGGCCATCCTATAATTCACCCCTCCACTTT. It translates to CSASARTRGPSYNSPLHF.